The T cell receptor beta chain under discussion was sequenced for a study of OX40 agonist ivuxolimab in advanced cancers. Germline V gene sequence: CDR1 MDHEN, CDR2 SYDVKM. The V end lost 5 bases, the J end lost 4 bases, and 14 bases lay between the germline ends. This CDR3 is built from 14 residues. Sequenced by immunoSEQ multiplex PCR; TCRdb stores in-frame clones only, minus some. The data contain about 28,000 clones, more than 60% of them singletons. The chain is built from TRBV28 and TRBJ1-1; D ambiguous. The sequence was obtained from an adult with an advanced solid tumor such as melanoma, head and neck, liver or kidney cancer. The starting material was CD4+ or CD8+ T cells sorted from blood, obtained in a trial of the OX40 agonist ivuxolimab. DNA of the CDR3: TGTGCCAGCAGTCGACCGTACCGTCCCACTGAAGCTTTCTTT. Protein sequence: CASSRPYRPTEAFF.